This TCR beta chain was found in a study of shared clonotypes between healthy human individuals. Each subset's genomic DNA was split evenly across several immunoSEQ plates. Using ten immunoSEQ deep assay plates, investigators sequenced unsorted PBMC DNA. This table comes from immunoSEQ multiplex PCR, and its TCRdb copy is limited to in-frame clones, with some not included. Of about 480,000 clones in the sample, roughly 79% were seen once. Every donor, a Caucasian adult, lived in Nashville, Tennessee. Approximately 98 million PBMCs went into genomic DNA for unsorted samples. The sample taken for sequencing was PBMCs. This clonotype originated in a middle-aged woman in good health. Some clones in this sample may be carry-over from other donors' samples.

In nucleotides, the CDR3 is TGTGCCAGCTCACCGATTGGGACAGGGAACACCGGGGAGCTGTTTTTT. Protein product: CASSPIGTGNTGELFF. The chain recombines TRBV18 with TRBJ2-2, with 8 bases aligning to TRBD1. Germline trimming cut 3 bases from V and 1 base from J; bases unmatched to any gene: 4. Per the germline V gene, CDR1 is KGHSH and CDR2 is LQKENI. The CDR3 covers 16 residues.